The 22 T cell receptor beta chains in this list originate from one sample, sequenced in a study of response to subunit inactivated influenza vaccine. One entry per CDR3 protein, called by TCRdb with MiXCR from the RT-PCR reads. This repertoire shows around 520,000 distinct CDR3 sequences, 10% to 15% found once; its top ten account for 10%. The specimen was PBMCs from blood, collected on the day of vaccination. These TCRs come from a man aged 45-65 years who received an inactivated influenza vaccine.

At least ten counts were recorded for this clonotype. V gene TRBV2 combines with J gene TRBJ2-3; 12 bases line up with TRBD1. The V segment lost 1 base and the J segment 0 bases; nucleotides outside the gene matches: 5. This CDR3 has 18 amino acids. Germline values: CDR1 SNHLY, CDR2 FYNNEI. The CDR3 is CASSEVGTGGLSTDTQYF. The CDR3 region has the DNA TGTGCCAGCAGTGAAGTGGGGACAGGGGGCCTAAGCACAGATACGCAGTATTTT.

The rearrangement uses TRBV6-2 or TRBV6-3 and TRBJ1-5; 8 bases fit TRBD1. CDR3 length: 16 amino acids. J lost 3 bases, V lost 0 bases, and 4 bases had no gene match. Germline loops: CDR1 MNHEY, CDR2 SVGEGT. CDR3 nucleotide sequence: TGTGCCAGCAGTTACTCAGCGACAGGGGACAATCAGCCCCAGCATTTT. It translates to CASSYSATGDNQPQHF.

This rearrangement joins TRBV10-3 to TRBJ1-5; D is possibly TRBD1 (5 bases). The CDR3 sequence is 14 residues long. Trimming cost V 0 bases and J 7 bases, with 10 bases left between them. CDR1 is ENHRY, CDR2 SYGVKD, per germline. The CDR3, as DNA: TGTGCCATCAGTGAGTCAAGGGGAGCGCAGCCCCAGCATTTT. It codes for CAISESRGAQPQHF.

Ten or more counts support this clonotype. The chain combines TRBV7-6 with TRBJ2-1, with 7 bases that match TRBD2. The ends lost 4 bases at V and 4 bases at J; junction bases unmatched: 16. Germline CDR1 reads SGHVS; CDR2 reads FNYEAQ. CDR3 size: 18 residues. As DNA, the CDR3 is TGTGCCAGCAGCTCAGACTTGTACCGCGGGACTACATACAATGAGCAGTTCTTC. Amino acids: CASSSDLYRGTTYNEQFF.

This clonotype was seen more than once but under ten times. This rearrangement joins TRBV30 to TRBJ1-1; the D gene is possibly TRBD1 (6 bases). Germline loops: CDR1 GTSNPN, CDR2 SVGIG (reference sequence). This CDR3 is built from 10 residues. Between the trimmed V and J ends, which lost 8 bases and 4 bases, there was a span of 8 bases. The CDR3 spells CAGGATEAFF. In nucleotides, the CDR3 is TGTGCCGGGGGGGCCACTGAAGCTTTCTTT.

This clonotype was recorded a few times. The chain combines TRBV6-2 or TRBV6-3 with TRBJ2-5; D gene unclear. Germline CDR1 and CDR2: MNHEY and SVGEGT. The CDR3 totals 17 residues. V was cut by 2 bases and J by 7 bases, with 23 bases left in between. The CDR3 protein is CASSYLRGTGPMGTQYF. Written as DNA, the CDR3 is TGTGCCAGCAGTTACCTCCGCGGTACGGGTCCAATGGGGACCCAGTACTTC.

The chain's CDR3 is CASSLAPGTGVNTGELFF. As DNA, the CDR3 is TGTGCCAGCTCACTTGCTCCCGGGACAGGAGTCAACACCGGGGAGCTGTTTTTT. The rearrangement joins TRBV18 to TRBJ2-2, with 8 bases fitting TRBD1. The V and J ends lost 4 bases and 2 bases, in that order; junction bases with no gene match: 12. The CDR3 runs 18 residues. CDR1 and CDR2 (germline): KGHSH, LQKENI.

The CDR3 DNA is TGTGCCAGCAGCTTAGCCGGACAGCGCGCTTTCTTT. As protein: CASSLAGQRAFF. J is TRBJ1-1 and V is TRBV7-2, with a weak D call TRBD1 (6 bases). This CDR3 has 12 amino acids. Between the trimmed V and J ends, which lost 0 bases and 11 bases, there was a span of 10 bases. The V gene's germline CDR1 is SGHTA and CDR2 FQGNSA. The variable domain in full, with the rest retrieved from reference TRBV7-2 and TRBJ1-1, is GAGVSQSPSNKVTEKGKDVELRCDPISGHTALYWYRQSLGQGLEFLIYFQGNSAPDKSGLPSDRFSAERTGGSVSTLTIQRTQQEDSAVYLCASSLAGQRAFFGQGTRLTVV.

This clonotype was recorded at least ten times. The V gene is TRBV7-2, the J gene TRBJ2-7, with D possibly called TRBD1 or TRBD2 (5 bases each). V lost 3 bases, J lost 0 bases, and 12 bases lay in between. CDR1 SGHTA and CDR2 FQGNSA come from the germline V gene. The CDR3 totals 15 residues. CDR3 coding DNA: TGTGCCAGCAGCTTCGGGGCGGCGTACTCCTACGAGCAGTACTTC. This translates into CASSFGAAYSYEQYF.

The chain combines TRBV20-1 with TRBJ2-1; D unclear. CDR3 size: 15 residues. Trimming pared 1 base from V and 5 bases from J, leaving 15 bases between. Per germline, CDR1 DFQATT and CDR2 SNEGSKA (reference sequence). The CDR3 DNA reads as TGCAGTGCTAGAGTTTTGGTGGGTAGGAACAATGAGCAGTTCTTC. This encodes CSARVLVGRNNEQFF.

This clonotype occurred a few times. This chain joins TRBV12-3 or TRBV12-4 and TRBJ1-1; the D gene is possibly TRBD1 (5 bases). The CDR3 sequence is 14 residues long. Trimming left V 7 bases short and J 4 bases short, with 16 bases between. The CDR3 here is CASTQPGRSTEAFF. CDR3 in DNA: TGTGCCAGCACTCAACCAGGGAGAAGCACTGAAGCTTTCTTT.

The CDR3 bases are TGTGCCAGCTCACCCCGGTTGACTGAAGCTTTCTTT. Encoded protein: CASSPRLTEAFF. The chain couples TRBV18 to TRBJ1-1, with D uncertain. From germline, CDR1 is KGHSH and CDR2 LQKENI. Trimming shortened V by 3 bases and J by 5 bases, and 7 bases separated the two germline ends. The CDR3 runs to 12 residues.

This rearrangement joins TRBV2 to TRBJ2-5; TRBD1 aligns across 7 bases. Germline CDR1 is SNHLY and CDR2 is FYNNEI. V shed 6 bases, J shed 2 bases, and the junction held 3 bases outside the gene matches. The CDR3 loop spans 13 amino acids. The CDR3 nucleotides read TGTGCCAGCAGCGAGGGACAGCAAGAGACCCAGTACTTC. Amino acid sequence: CASSEGQQETQYF.

This clonotype has at least ten counts. The rearrangement joins TRBV12-3 or TRBV12-4 to TRBJ2-7; D gene uncertain. The CDR3 covers 13 residues. V was shortened by 1 base and J by 4 bases, with 8 bases between the two germline ends. The CDR3: CASSLGNRYEQYF. The CDR3 DNA sequence: TGTGCCAGCAGTTTAGGAAACCGATACGAGCAGTACTTC.

The gene calls are TRBV7-9 and TRBJ2-7, with D unclear. This CDR3 region has 15 residues. Germline CDR1 is SEHNR and CDR2 is FQNEAQ (reference sequence). Trimming removed 1 base at V and 8 bases at J, with 18 bases between. The CDR3 region is CASSLVTRNLRQQYF. The CDR3 DNA follows: TGTGCCAGCAGCTTAGTAACAAGAAACCTACGACAGCAGTACTTC.

The chain is built from TRBV25-1 and TRBJ1-2; 9 bases match TRBD1. J lost 8 bases, V lost 1 base, and 5 bases had no gene match. This CDR3 spans 14 amino acids. Germline CDR1 MGHDK, CDR2 SYGVNS. CDR3 coding DNA: TGTGCCAGCAGTGAATCTGGGACAGGGACGGGCTACACCTTC. As protein: CASSESGTGTGYTF.

This clonotype was counted between two and nine times. This rearrangement joins TRBV6-2 or TRBV6-3 to TRBJ2-2; the D is unclear. Between the trimmed V and J ends, which lost 6 bases and 8 bases, there was a span of 22 bases. The germline gives CDR1 MNHEY, CDR2 SVGEGT. CDR3 length: 16 residues. The CDR3 reads CASSPTFRIGPGELFF. CDR3 in DNA: TGTGCCAGCAGCCCCACCTTTCGGATTGGGCCTGGGGAGCTGTTTTTT.

This clonotype occurred many times. V gene TRBV29-1 combines with J gene TRBJ2-1; the D is unclear. CDR3 length equals 13 residues. Germline-derived CDR1 and CDR2 are SQVTM and ANQGSEA. V lost 6 bases to trimming and J lost 3 bases, with 12 bases between them. The DNA of the CDR3 is TGCAGCGTCGAAAAGGACCTCTACAATGAGCAGTTCTTC. This gives the protein CSVEKDLYNEQFF.

This clonotype has only a few counts. This chain joins TRBV11-1 and TRBJ2-7; maybe TRBD1 (6 bases). The germline V gene has CDR1 SGHAT and CDR2 FQDESV (reference sequence). Trimming left V 5 bases short and J 2 bases short, with 13 bases between. CDR3 size: 14 residues. CDR3: CASSIQTGPYEQYF. CDR3 nucleotide sequence: TGTGCCAGCAGCATACAGACAGGACCCTACGAGCAGTACTTC. The full variable domain, completed using reference TRBV11-1 and TRBJ2-7, is EAEVAQSPRYKITEKSQAVAFWCDPISGHATLYWYRQILGQGPELLVQFQDESVVDDSQLPKDRFSAERLKGVDSTLKIQPAELGDSAMYLCASSIQTGPYEQYFGPGTRLTVT.

The table lists this clonotype with a few counts. V gene TRBV12-3 or TRBV12-4 combines with J gene TRBJ1-6; 9 nucleotides line up with TRBD1. Germline trimming cut 5 bases from V and 8 bases from J; bases unmatched to any gene: 7. This CDR3 has 15 amino acids. CDR3 in amino acids: CASSILQGADSPLHF. CDR3 sequence (DNA): TGTGCCAGCAGTATCCTACAGGGGGCAGATTCACCCCTCCACTTT.

The genes are TRBV9 and TRBJ2-7, with D possibly being TRBD1 or TRBD2 (5 bases each). Germline-derived CDR1 and CDR2 are SGDLS and YYNGEE. V was cut by 3 bases and J by 0 bases, with 13 bases left in between. CDR3 size: 15 residues. CDR3 loop: CASSAWDGSSYEQYF. CDR3 coding DNA: TGTGCCAGCAGCGCATGGGACGGCAGCTCCTACGAGCAGTACTTC.

This sequence joins TRBV7-2 and TRBJ2-7, with TRBD2 matching 9 bases. CDR1 is SGHTA, CDR2 FQGNSA, per germline. V lost 4 bases and J lost 1; bases outside the gene matches: 8. The CDR3 totals 16 residues. CDR3 residues: CASSSTQTSGSYEQYF. In DNA form, the CDR3 reads TGTGCCAGCAGCTCCACTCAGACTAGCGGTTCCTACGAGCAGTACTTC.